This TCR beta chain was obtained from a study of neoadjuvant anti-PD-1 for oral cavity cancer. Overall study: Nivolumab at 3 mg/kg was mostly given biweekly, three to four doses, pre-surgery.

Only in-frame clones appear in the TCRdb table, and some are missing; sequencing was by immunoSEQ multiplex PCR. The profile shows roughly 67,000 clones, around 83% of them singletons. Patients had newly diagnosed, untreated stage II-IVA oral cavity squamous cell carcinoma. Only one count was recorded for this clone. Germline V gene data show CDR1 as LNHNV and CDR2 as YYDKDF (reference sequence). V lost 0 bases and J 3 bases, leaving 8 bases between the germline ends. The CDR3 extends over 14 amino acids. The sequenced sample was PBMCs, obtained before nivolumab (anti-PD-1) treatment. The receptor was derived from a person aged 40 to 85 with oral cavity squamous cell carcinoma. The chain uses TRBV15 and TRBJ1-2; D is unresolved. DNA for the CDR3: TGTGCCACCAGCAGAGACCGGGCGCACTATGGCTACACCTTC. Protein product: CATSRDRAHYGYTF. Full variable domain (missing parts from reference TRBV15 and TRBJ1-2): DAMVIQNPRYQVTQFGKPVTLSCSQTLNHNVMYWYQQKSSQAPKLLFHYYDKDFNNEADTPDNFQSRRPNTSFCFLDIRSPGLGDTAMYLCATSRDRAHYGYTFGSGTRLTVV.